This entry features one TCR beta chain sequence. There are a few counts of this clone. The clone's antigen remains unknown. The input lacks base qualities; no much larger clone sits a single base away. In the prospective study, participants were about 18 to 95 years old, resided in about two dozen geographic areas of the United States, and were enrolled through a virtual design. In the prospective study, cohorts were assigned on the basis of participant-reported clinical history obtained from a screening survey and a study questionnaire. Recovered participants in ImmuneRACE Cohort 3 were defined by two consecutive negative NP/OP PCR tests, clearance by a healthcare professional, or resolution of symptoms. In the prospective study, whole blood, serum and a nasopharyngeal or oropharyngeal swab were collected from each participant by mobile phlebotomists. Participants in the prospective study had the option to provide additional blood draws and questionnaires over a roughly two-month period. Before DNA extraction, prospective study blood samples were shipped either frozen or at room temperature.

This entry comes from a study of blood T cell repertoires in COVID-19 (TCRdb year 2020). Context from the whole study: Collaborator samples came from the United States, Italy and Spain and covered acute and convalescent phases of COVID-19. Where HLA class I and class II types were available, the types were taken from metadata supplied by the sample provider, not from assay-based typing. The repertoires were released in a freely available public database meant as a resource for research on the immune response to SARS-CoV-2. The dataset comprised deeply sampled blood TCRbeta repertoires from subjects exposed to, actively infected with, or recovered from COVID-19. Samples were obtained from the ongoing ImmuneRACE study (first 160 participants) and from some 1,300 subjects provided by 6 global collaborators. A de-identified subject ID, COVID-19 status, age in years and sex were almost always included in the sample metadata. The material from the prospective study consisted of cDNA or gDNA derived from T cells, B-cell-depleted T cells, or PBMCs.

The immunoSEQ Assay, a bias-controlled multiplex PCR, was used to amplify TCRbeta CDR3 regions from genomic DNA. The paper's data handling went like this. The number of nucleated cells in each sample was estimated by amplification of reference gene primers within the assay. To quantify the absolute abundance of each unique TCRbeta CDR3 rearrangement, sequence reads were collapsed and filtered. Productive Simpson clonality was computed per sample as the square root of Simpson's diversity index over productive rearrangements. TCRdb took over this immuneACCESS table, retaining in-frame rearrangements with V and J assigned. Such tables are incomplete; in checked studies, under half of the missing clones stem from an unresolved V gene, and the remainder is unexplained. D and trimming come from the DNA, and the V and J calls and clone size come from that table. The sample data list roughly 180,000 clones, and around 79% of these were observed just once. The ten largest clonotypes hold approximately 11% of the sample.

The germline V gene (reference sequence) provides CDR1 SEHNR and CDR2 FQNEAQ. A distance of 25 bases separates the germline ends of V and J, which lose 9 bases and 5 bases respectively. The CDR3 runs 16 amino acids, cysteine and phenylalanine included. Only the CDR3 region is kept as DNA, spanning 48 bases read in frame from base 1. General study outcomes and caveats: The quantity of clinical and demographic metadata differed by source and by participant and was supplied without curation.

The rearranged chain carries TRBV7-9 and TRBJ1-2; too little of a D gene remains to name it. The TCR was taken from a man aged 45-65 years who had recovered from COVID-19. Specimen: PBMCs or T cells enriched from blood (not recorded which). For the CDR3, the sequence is CASTKGTGVRLYGYTF. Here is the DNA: TGTGCCAGTACCAAGGGCACCGGAGTTCGACTATATGGCTACACCTTC.